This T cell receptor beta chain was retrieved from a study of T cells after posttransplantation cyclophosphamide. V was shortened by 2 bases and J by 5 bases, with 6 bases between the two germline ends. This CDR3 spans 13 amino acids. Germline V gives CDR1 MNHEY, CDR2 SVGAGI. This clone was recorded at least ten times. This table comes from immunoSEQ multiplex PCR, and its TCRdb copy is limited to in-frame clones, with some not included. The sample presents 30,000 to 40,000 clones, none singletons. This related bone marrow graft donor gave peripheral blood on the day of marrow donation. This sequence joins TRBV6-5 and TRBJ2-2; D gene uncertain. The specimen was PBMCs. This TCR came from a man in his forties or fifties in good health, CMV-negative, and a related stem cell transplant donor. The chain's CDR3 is CASSYQATGELFF. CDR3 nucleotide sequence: TGTGCCAGCAGTTACCAAGCAACCGGGGAGCTGTTTTTT.